The source of this TCR beta chain is a study of blood T cell repertoires in COVID-19. Study context: The origin of the acute and convalescent COVID-19 samples was the United States, Italy and Spain.

The ends lost 4 bases at V and 7 bases at J; junction bases unmatched: 9. Germline V gives CDR1 SGHDN, CDR2 FVKESK. The length of the CDR3 is 16 residues. The method was immunoSEQ multiplex PCR; TCRdb's version includes in-frame clones alone and lacks a portion of them. The top ten clones hold more than 1.2% of a sample with 100,000 to 150,000 clones, 84% of them seen once. The sample was peripheral blood. This sequence was found in a man aged 55 to 70 with acute or convalescent COVID-19. V gene TRBV14 combines with J gene TRBJ2-7; 14 bases match TRBD2. In DNA, the CDR3 is TGTGCCAGCAGCCCGCTGGGACTAGCGGGAGAAGTTGAGCAGTACTTC. This encodes CASSPLGLAGEVEQYF.